The 3 T cell receptor beta chains in this list originate from one sample, sequenced in a study of shared clonotypes between healthy human individuals. TCRdb's copy holds only in-frame clones and misses some; the assay was immunoSEQ multiplex PCR. The sample records around 700,000 clones, 73% being singletons. Sequencing used memory CD4+ T cells sorted from blood. Subset here: CD45RA-negative fraction. The receptors derive from a woman in her twenties or thirties in good health.

The V gene is TRBV7-2, the J gene TRBJ2-5; 7 nucleotides line up with TRBD2. V lost 6 bases, J lost 5 bases, and 18 bases stayed unmatched. Germline V gene lookup returns CDR1 SGHTA and CDR2 FQGNSA. This CDR3 has 17 residues. The CDR3 DNA follows: TGTGCCAGCAGAGACCAAATGGCGGGACTAACCCGGGAGACCCAGTACTTC. Translated, it gives CASRDQMAGLTRETQYF.

This clone was recorded many times. The chain recombines TRBV7-9 with TRBJ2-3, with TRBD2 matching over 7 bases. Germline V gene sequence: CDR1 SEHNR, CDR2 FQNEAQ (reference sequence). The CDR3 contains 15 residues. V was clipped by 5 bases and J by 4 bases; unmatched bases: 9. The CDR3 DNA reads as TGTGCCAGCAGCAGGATCTTTGGGGGGGCAGATACGCAGTATTTT. This codes for CASSRIFGGADTQYF.

This chain joins TRBV7-2 and TRBJ2-5, with a possible D match to TRBD2 (6 bases). There are 14 residues in the CDR3. V was trimmed by 3 bases and J by 2 bases, leaving 10 bases between them. Germline-derived CDR1 and CDR2 are SGHTA and FQGNSA. CDR3 sequence: CASSLGGWQETQYF. The CDR3, as DNA: TGTGCCAGCAGCTTGGGGGGATGGCAAGAGACCCAGTACTTC.